Following are 9 T cell receptor beta chains from one sample sequenced in a study of shared clonotypes between healthy human individuals. Profiling relied on immunoSEQ multiplex PCR, and the TCRdb table lists in-frame clones only, not all of them. The sample includes approximately 2,300,000 clones, around 90% seen only once; the top ten take around 0.35%. The material sequenced was naive CD4+ T cells from PBMCs. Subset indicated: CD45RA+ positively selected. These receptor sequences come from a man aged 18 to 35 in good health. Some clones in this sample may be carry-over from other donors' samples.

V gene TRBV28 combines with J gene TRBJ2-5; possibly TRBD1 or TRBD2 for D (5 bases each). The V and J ends lost 4 bases and 7 bases respectively, with 13 bases between them. The CDR3 consists of 13 residues. CDR1 and CDR2 from the germline V gene are MDHEN and SYDVKM. The CDR3 bases are TGTGCCAGCAGTTCACCGGGGCCAGGGACCCAGTACTTC. Its translation: CASSSPGPGTQYF.

The chain uses TRBV19 and TRBJ2-5; 7 nucleotides line up with TRBD1. Germline V gene lookup returns CDR1 LNHDA and CDR2 SQIVND (reference sequence). Unmatched junction bases numbered 4, after V lost 5 bases and J lost 1 base. This CDR3 is built from 14 residues. CDR3 amino acids: CASSLQGIQETQYF. The CDR3 DNA sequence: TGTGCCAGTAGTCTACAGGGGATCCAAGAGACCCAGTACTTC.

The J gene is TRBJ2-7, the V gene TRBV28; perhaps D is TRBD1 or TRBD2 (5 bases each). The CDR3 extends over 17 amino acids. The V end was cut by 1 base, the J end by 7 bases, with 23 bases between. Germline CDR1 is MDHEN and CDR2 is SYDVKM. In DNA, the CDR3 is TGTGCCAGCAGTTTATATAGGGGAACCAAACTTACGGGAGAGCAGTACTTC. Protein product: CASSLYRGTKLTGEQYF.

Comments on this clone: This CDR3 is also generated by other DNA sequences in the sample. In DNA form, the CDR3 reads TGTGCCAGCAGCTTCGCCAGAACAGATACGCAGTATTTT. Protein sequence: CASSFARTDTQYF. The chain combines TRBV7-2 with TRBJ2-3; no clear D gene. Deletions cut 3 bases from V and 3 bases from J, with 7 bases between. The CDR3 length is 13 residues. Per the germline V gene, CDR1 is SGHTA and CDR2 is FQGNSA.

This clone was detected once. The chain links TRBV5-1 to TRBJ2-3, with 11 bases that match TRBD2. Germline CDR1 is SGHRS and CDR2 is YFSETQ. The CDR3 consists of 18 residues. V was pared by 0 bases and J by 0 bases, with 6 bases of the junction left unmatched. CDR3 in amino acids: CASSLANLAGGSTDTQYF. Written as DNA, the CDR3 is TGCGCCAGCAGCTTGGCCAATCTAGCGGGAGGCAGCACAGATACGCAGTATTTT.

This clone showed up just a few times. The J gene is TRBJ1-4, the V gene TRBV28; the match to TRBD1 covers 8 bases. Germline assignment: CDR1 MDHEN and CDR2 SYDVKM. Losses at the gene ends were 6 bases for V and 8 bases for J; bases not matched to a gene: 11. The CDR3 length is 15 residues. CDR3 sequence: CASSFTGGRREKLFF. The CDR3 DNA is TGTGCCAGCAGCTTTACAGGGGGAAGAAGGGAAAAACTGTTTTTT.

This clone has a single count. This chain joins TRBV5-1 and TRBJ2-5; 7 nucleotides line up with TRBD1. Per the germline V gene, CDR1 is SGHRS and CDR2 is YFSETQ. The CDR3 is 15 residues long. The V segment lost 3 bases and the J segment 3 bases; nucleotides outside the gene matches: 8. Here the CDR3 DNA reads TGCGCCAGCAGCTCGACGACAGGGAAGGAAGAGACCCAGTACTTC. It yields the protein CASSSTTGKEETQYF.

The rearrangement links TRBV4-1 to TRBJ2-3; possibly TRBD1 for D (5 bases). Deletions cut 0 bases from V and 5 bases from J, with 18 bases between. The germline CDR1 and CDR2 sequences are MGHRA and YSYEKL. The CDR3 loop spans 17 amino acids. For the CDR3, the DNA is TGCGCCAGCAGCCAAGATAGTCGGGCAGGGTATGAAGATACGCAGTATTTT. This codes for CASSQDSRAGYEDTQYF.

This chain uses TRBV19 with TRBJ2-6; 12 bases line up with TRBD1. The V segment lost 7 bases and the J segment 4 bases; nucleotides outside the gene matches: 17. This CDR3 is 20 amino acids long. Germline-derived CDR1 and CDR2 are LNHDA and SQIVND (reference sequence). As DNA, the CDR3 is TGTGCCAGTACCCAACTCCGGGACAGGGGGCTCTCGGGCGGGGCCAACGTCCTGACTTTC. Amino acid sequence: CASTQLRDRGLSGGANVLTF.